These 4 T cell receptor beta chains were sequenced from one sample in a study of T cells after yellow fever vaccination (dated 2019 in TCRdb). The treatment or condition label corresponds to: live attenuated yellow fever vaccine strain. Libraries came from 5' RACE. For sequencing, an Illumina HiSeq 2500 was employed. TCRdb reran the public reads through fastp at Q25 and MiXCR, keeping productive beta chains. Each entry is one CDR3 protein sequence, shown with its most common DNA and genes. A total of some 550,000 distinct CDR3 sequences appear in this sample, 19% of them only once. 14% of the sample goes to the ten largest clones. Material: PBMCs, obtained 15 days after the yellow fever booster vaccination. The receptors were gathered from a young man who received the YFV17D yellow fever vaccine.

The DNA of the CDR3 is TGTGCCAGCAGTTTATCGAGCGGCAGGGGCCATTTT. It codes for CASSLSSGRGHF. The chain combines TRBV28 with TRBJ1-5, with D possibly being TRBD1 (6 bases). V was shortened by 1 base and J by 16 bases, with 14 bases between the two germline ends. This CDR3 region has 12 residues. Germline assignment: CDR1 MDHEN and CDR2 SYDVKM.

V and J are TRBV29-1 and TRBJ2-7; TRBD1 matches at 10 bases. V dropped 4 bases and J dropped 2; count of bases not matched to a gene: 8. Per the germline V gene, CDR1 is SQVTM and CDR2 is ANQGSEA. The CDR3 runs 15 residues. The CDR3 spells CSVVGGDRGAYEQYF. In DNA, the CDR3 is TGCAGCGTTGTCGGAGGGGACAGGGGTGCCTACGAGCAGTACTTC.

This clonotype showed up just a few times. This rearrangement joins TRBV3-1 to TRBJ2-3; TRBD2 aligns across 7 bases. The V gene's germline CDR1 is LGHDT and CDR2 YNNKEL (reference sequence). The CDR3 extends over 20 amino acids. V was pared by 0 bases and J by 0 bases, with 15 bases of the junction left unmatched. The CDR3: CASSQDELGLHFFSTDTQYF. CDR3 nucleotides: TGTGCCAGCAGCCAAGATGAGTTGGGACTACACTTCTTTAGCACAGATACGCAGTATTTT.

In this sample, this clonotype turned up a few times. This rearrangement joins TRBV5-1 to TRBJ2-1, with D unresolved. The germline CDR1 and CDR2 sequences are SGHRS and YFSETQ. The CDR3 consists of 16 residues. Deletions cut 0 bases from V and 4 bases from J, with 14 bases between. CDR3 DNA: TGCGCCAGCAGCTTGGATGCGGCTAGTGGGTACAATGAGCAGTTCTTC. This codes for CASSLDAASGYNEQFF.